A single sample is the source of the 4 T cell receptor beta chains below, sequenced in a study of blood T cell repertoires in COVID-19. The protocol was immunoSEQ multiplex PCR, while the TCRdb copy is restricted to in-frame clones and leaves out a portion. The table has roughly 400,000 clones, 70% to 90% seen once. Sequencing input: PBMCs or T cells enriched from blood (not recorded which). The receptors here all came from a woman aged 18-29 years who had been exposed to COVID-19.

This clone was picked up a small number of times. V is TRBV28 and J is TRBJ1-4; D perhaps matches TRBD1 (5 bases). CDR3 size: 12 residues. Germline CDR1 MDHEN, CDR2 SYDVKM. Trimming stripped 5 bases from V and 11 bases from J, with 12 bases between. CDR3 protein: CASSSPGYKLFF. Here the CDR3 DNA reads TGTGCCAGCAGTAGCCCAGGGTACAAACTGTTTTTT.

The chain is built from TRBV3-1 (or the pseudogene TRBV3-2) and TRBJ2-7; 8 bases fit TRBD2. There are 15 residues in the CDR3. Germline CDR1 and CDR2: LGHDT and YNNKEL (reference sequence). Germline trimming cut 3 bases from V and 7 bases from J; bases unmatched to any gene: 11. The CDR3 DNA is TGTGCCAGCAGCCATGATGGCGGGGGGCTCAGGGAGCAGTACTTC. This codes for CASSHDGGGLREQYF.

The gene calls are TRBV4-1 and TRBJ2-3; the match to TRBD1 covers 8 bases. The J segment lost 0 bases and the V segment lost 1 base, leaving 9 bases of the junction unmatched. Germline values: CDR1 MGHRA, CDR2 YSYEKL. The CDR3 is 18 amino acids. The CDR3 DNA is TGCGCCAGCAGCCAAGCTAAGACAGGGGACACTAGCACAGATACGCAGTATTTT. Protein product: CASSQAKTGDTSTDTQYF.

In DNA, the CDR3 is TGTGCCAGCAGCTTAGGGGCGGGATATGCAGATACGCAGTATTTT. It encodes CASSLGAGYADTQYF. The genes are TRBV5-6 and TRBJ2-3; D possibly corresponds to TRBD2 (6 bases). Trimming left V 2 bases short and J 4 bases short, with 14 bases between. Germline loops: CDR1 SGHDT, CDR2 YYEEEE. The CDR3 sequence is 15 residues long.